The 28 T cell receptor beta chains below were found in one sample sequenced in a study of blood T cell repertoires in COVID-19. Assay used: immunoSEQ multiplex PCR; TCRdb lists only in-frame clones, some missing. The top ten clones hold 1.9% of a sample with 200,000 to 250,000 clones, roughly 87% of them seen once. Material: peripheral blood. Source of these receptors: a man aged 40-49 years with active or convalescent COVID-19.

The chain joins TRBV6-5 to TRBJ2-3; the D gene is possibly TRBD2 (6 bases). CDR1 is MNHEY and CDR2 is SVGAGI in the germline V gene. V was cut by 2 bases and J by 2 bases, with 11 bases left in between. CDR3 size: 15 residues. CDR3 sequence reads: CASSYRGENTDTQYF. Here the CDR3 DNA reads TGTGCCAGCAGTTACCGCGGGGAGAACACAGATACGCAGTATTTT.

There are many counts of this clone. V gene TRBV3-1 (or the pseudogene TRBV3-2) combines with J gene TRBJ2-1; 7 bases are a match to TRBD1. J was trimmed by 10 bases and V by 1 base; bases with no gene match: 7. This CDR3 spans 14 amino acids. CDR1 is LGHDT and CDR2 is YNNKEL in the germline V gene (reference sequence). The CDR3 is CASSQGYRGFEQFF. The CDR3 DNA sequence: TGTGCCAGCAGCCAAGGGTACAGGGGCTTCGAGCAGTTCTTC.

The chain links TRBV20-1 to TRBJ2-5, with a weak D call TRBD2 (5 bases). V was shortened by 6 bases and J by 4 bases, with 9 bases between the two germline ends. The CDR3 consists of 11 residues. The germline V gene has CDR1 DFQATT and CDR2 SNEGSKA (reference sequence). The CDR3 reads CSAPRAETQYF. CDR3 nucleotide sequence: TGCAGTGCCCCGAGGGCAGAGACCCAGTACTTC.

The chain uses TRBV2 and TRBJ1-5; 7 nucleotides agree with TRBD1. The CDR3 has 14 residues. V trimming: 6 bases; J trimming: 6 bases; junction bases outside the gene matches: 8. Germline V gives CDR1 SNHLY, CDR2 FYNNEI. CDR3 nucleotides: TGTGCCAGCAGCCACACAGGGGTTAGTCAGCCCCAGCATTTT. Protein: CASSHTGVSQPQHF. The whole variable domain, remainder taken from reference TRBV2 and TRBJ1-5, is EPEVTQTPSHQVTQMGQEVILRCVPISNHLYFYWYRQILGQKVEFLVSFYNNEISEKSEIFDDQFSVERPDGSNFTLKIRSTKLEDSAMYFCASSHTGVSQPQHFGDGTRLSIL.

This clone has just one count. This chain joins TRBV5-1 and TRBJ1-2, with a possible D match to TRBD1 (5 bases). V was shortened by 3 bases and J by 7 bases, with 22 bases between the two germline ends. CDR3 size: 16 residues. The germline CDR1 and CDR2 sequences are SGHRS and YFSETQ. CDR3 DNA: TGCGCCAGCAGCTCGAACGTGGGCCAGGGAGGATCTGGCTACACCTTC. Translated: CASSSNVGQGGSGYTF.

V usage is TRBV29-1 and J usage is TRBJ1-4; 7 bases line up with TRBD1. The CDR3 has 13 residues. The ends lost 7 bases at V and 4 bases at J; junction bases unmatched: 6. In germline, CDR1 is SQVTM, CDR2 ANQGSEA. The CDR3, as DNA: TGCAGCGCTCAGGGGGGCTATAATGAAAAACTGTTTTTT. It codes for CSAQGGYNEKLFF.

The chain recombines TRBV18 with TRBJ2-3; 7 nucleotides agree with TRBD1. CDR1 is KGHSH and CDR2 is LQKENI in the germline V gene. V trimming: 3 bases; J trimming: 1 base; junction bases outside the gene matches: 4. The CDR3 sequence is 15 residues long. CDR3 protein: CASSPRQGGTDTQYF. CDR3 DNA sequence: TGTGCCAGCTCACCGCGACAGGGAGGCACAGATACGCAGTATTTT.

The chain combines TRBV19 with TRBJ2-5; the match to TRBD1 covers 7 bases. CDR3 length equals 16 residues. Germline trimming cut 3 bases from V and 7 bases from J; bases unmatched to any gene: 14. The V gene's germline CDR1 is LNHDA and CDR2 SQIVND (reference sequence). The CDR3 protein is CASSMVKTGPARTQYF. CDR3 DNA sequence: TGTGCCAGTAGTATGGTAAAGACAGGGCCAGCCCGGACCCAGTACTTC.

V is TRBV7-8 and J is TRBJ2-1; TRBD2 matches 11 bases. The CDR3 spans 17 residues. Germline V gene data show CDR1 as SGHVS and CDR2 as FQNEAQ. J lost 9 bases, V lost 1 base, and 11 bases had no gene match. The CDR3 is CASSLVGSGRALGEQFF. DNA for the CDR3: TGTGCCAGCAGCTTAGTTGGTAGCGGGAGGGCCTTAGGTGAGCAGTTCTTC.

V is TRBV14 and J is TRBJ1-2; 8 nucleotides align to TRBD1. J gave up 5 bases and V 1 base, and 12 bases lay outside the gene matches. The CDR3 totals 17 residues. In germline, CDR1 is SGHDN, CDR2 FVKESK. CDR3 loop: CASSQAPSDRGPYGYTF. In DNA, the CDR3 is TGTGCCAGCAGCCAAGCCCCTTCAGACAGGGGACCGTATGGCTACACCTTC. Combining the CDR3 with reference TRBV14 and TRBJ1-2 gives the whole variable domain EAGVTQFPSHSVIEKGQTVTLRCDPISGHDNLYWYRRVMGKEIKFLLHFVKESKQDESGMPNNRFLAERTGGTYSTLKVQPAELEDSGVYFCASSQAPSDRGPYGYTFGSGTRLTVV.

This clone was seen once. The chain links TRBV7-2 to TRBJ2-2, with D possibly being TRBD2 (6 bases). The CDR3 consists of 13 residues. Germline V gene lookup returns CDR1 SGHTA and CDR2 FQGNSA. Trimming took 5 bases from V and 7 from J, leaving 11 bases between them. CDR3 residues: CASSRPGGGELFF. CDR3 in DNA: TGTGCCAGCAGCAGACCCGGGGGCGGGGAGCTGTTTTTT.

V and J are TRBV6-5 and TRBJ1-2; tentatively, D is TRBD1 (5 bases). The CDR3 spans 14 residues. Germline lookup yields CDR1 MNHEY and CDR2 SVGAGI. The ends were cut back, 2 bases at V and 8 bases at J, with 15 bases in the middle. The CDR3, as DNA: TGTGCCAGCAGTTACGATGGGGCCCAAGGGGGCTACACCTTC. This codes for CASSYDGAQGGYTF.

The chain carries TRBV7-9 and TRBJ2-1; 11 bases match TRBD2. This CDR3 region has 17 residues. Per germline, CDR1 SEHNR and CDR2 FQNEAQ (reference sequence). The V gene end was trimmed by 2 bases and the J gene end by 8 bases; junction bases not matched to a gene: 11. CDR3 DNA sequence: TGTGCCAGCAGCTTACCCCTAGCGGGGGGCAACCGGGATGAGCAGTTCTTC. It specifies CASSLPLAGGNRDEQFF. The complete variable domain, with remaining parts taken from reference TRBV7-9 and TRBJ2-1, reads DTGVSQNPRHKITKRGQNVTFRCDPISEHNRLYWYRQTLGQGPEFLTYFQNEAQLEKSRLLSDRFSAERPKGSFSTLEIQRTEQGDSAMYLCASSLPLAGGNRDEQFFGPGTRLTVL.

The genes are TRBV28 and TRBJ1-1; 12 bases map to TRBD1. The ends lost 3 bases at V and 6 bases at J; junction bases unmatched: 5. In germline, CDR1 is MDHEN, CDR2 SYDVKM. This CDR3 spans 15 amino acids. The CDR3 nucleotides read TGTGCCAGCAGTTTCCGGGACAGGGGGCGAGCTGAAGCTTTCTTT. Translated, it gives CASSFRDRGRAEAFF.

The V gene is TRBV7-9, the J gene TRBJ2-1; 8 bases fit TRBD1. The CDR3 length is 14 residues. In germline, CDR1 is SEHNR, CDR2 FQNEAQ (reference sequence). Unmatched junction bases numbered 9, after V lost 5 bases and J lost 9 bases. This chain's CDR3 is CASSLTQGATEQFF. The CDR3, as DNA: TGTGCCAGCAGCCTCACCCAGGGGGCCACTGAGCAGTTCTTC.

The V and J genes are TRBV5-1 and TRBJ1-1; 9 positions match TRBD1. Per germline, CDR1 SGHRS and CDR2 YFSETQ. CDR3 length: 16 residues. J lost 0 bases, V lost 4 bases, and 7 bases had no gene match. CDR3 DNA: TGCGCCAGCAGCCTCACAGGGGGCCCGGTGAACACTGAAGCTTTCTTT. Amino acid sequence: CASSLTGGPVNTEAFF.

The rearrangement joins TRBV28 to TRBJ2-1; 10 nucleotides match TRBD1. The V segment lost 3 bases and the J segment 5 bases; nucleotides outside the gene matches: 16. The CDR3 runs to 19 residues. CDR1 is MDHEN and CDR2 is SYDVKM in the germline V gene. CDR3 protein: CASSFLTPTGGFLDNEQFF. The CDR3 region has the DNA TGTGCCAGCAGTTTTTTGACCCCGACAGGGGGCTTTTTGGACAATGAGCAGTTCTTC.

The chain recombines TRBV4-2 with TRBJ1-1, with no clear D. Trimming removed 0 bases at V and 1 base at J, with 9 bases between. Germline CDR1 reads LGHNA; CDR2 reads YNFKEQ. This CDR3 has 15 residues. CDR3 nucleotides: TGTGCCAGCAGCCAAGATGTTAGAGCGAACACTGAAGCTTTCTTT. It is translated as CASSQDVRANTEAFF.

This clone was recorded only once. V usage is TRBV9 and J usage is TRBJ1-1, with TRBD1 matching 10 bases. V trimming: 3 bases; J trimming: 2 bases; junction bases outside the gene matches: 4. The germline gives CDR1 SGDLS, CDR2 YYNGEE. The CDR3 is made up of 15 amino acids. The CDR3 DNA follows: TGTGCCAGCAGCGCCCGGGACAGGGGAAACACTGAAGCTTTCTTT. Translation gives CASSARDRGNTEAFF.

The genes are TRBV7-6 and TRBJ2-2; 7 bases line up with TRBD1. The CDR3 is 16 residues long. Germline CDR1 SGHVS, CDR2 FNYEAQ. Trimming removed 4 bases from V and 3 bases from J; junction bases left unmatched: 8. Here the CDR3 reads CASSSRQGTDTGELFF. CDR3 bases: TGTGCCAGCAGCTCCCGACAGGGAACGGACACCGGGGAGCTGTTTTTT.

This clone has only one observation. The chain carries TRBV28 and TRBJ2-3; D might be TRBD2 (6 bases). CDR1 and CDR2 (germline): MDHEN, SYDVKM. The CDR3 covers 12 residues. V was shortened by 6 bases and J by 8 bases, with 12 bases between the two germline ends. CDR3 nucleotide sequence: TGTGCCAGCAGCCCCAACGGGGGTACGCAGTATTTT. Amino acids: CASSPNGGTQYF.

The rearrangement uses TRBV7-6 and TRBJ1-1, with D possibly TRBD1 on 5 matching bases. The CDR3 contains 16 residues. V shed 2 bases and J shed 4 bases, with 17 bases lying between them. Germline loops: CDR1 SGHVS, CDR2 FNYEAQ. CDR3 region: CASSLRGFSGGTEAFF. The CDR3 bases are TGTGCCAGCAGCTTAAGGGGTTTCTCCGGGGGCACTGAAGCTTTCTTT.

The gene calls are TRBV27 and TRBJ2-1, with a possible D match to TRBD2 (8 bases). Deletions cut 4 bases from V and 0 bases from J, with 22 bases between. The CDR3 has 19 amino acids. Germline V gene sequence: CDR1 MNHEY, CDR2 SMNVEV (reference sequence). CDR3 coding DNA: TGTGCCAGCAGTTCCCCTAGCGGGCTAGGGGGCGGCTCCTACAATGAGCAGTTCTTC. It encodes CASSSPSGLGGGSYNEQFF.

The CDR3 here is CASSPSSGRNQPQHF. For the CDR3, the DNA is TGCGCCAGCAGCCCCTCGTCAGGGCGTAATCAGCCCCAGCATTTT. This chain connects TRBV4-1 to TRBJ1-5; weak D call: TRBD1 (5 bases). The CDR3 has 15 residues. V dropped 4 bases and J dropped 4 bases, with 14 bases sitting between them. The germline V gene encodes CDR1 MGHRA and CDR2 YSYEKL.

This clone was observed once. CDR3 region: CASRGGGRTDTQYF. DNA of the CDR3: TGTGCCAGCAGAGGGGGGGGCAGGACCGATACGCAGTATTTT. This chain connects TRBV5-6 to TRBJ2-3; a weak D match, TRBD2 (7 bases). The CDR3 has 14 residues. V was shortened by 5 bases and J by 6 bases, with 16 bases between the two germline ends. The V gene's germline CDR1 is SGHDT and CDR2 YYEEEE.

The sample holds many counts of this clone. The V and J genes are TRBV19 and TRBJ1-5, with 8 bases fitting TRBD1. CDR1 and CDR2 from the germline V gene are LNHDA and SQIVND (reference sequence). The CDR3 covers 12 residues. V was pared by 11 bases and J by 2 bases, with 2 bases of the junction left unmatched. CDR3 DNA sequence: TGTGCCGGACAGGGTGGCAATCAGCCCCAGCATTTT. It is translated as CAGQGGNQPQHF.

This chain connects TRBV5-1 to TRBJ2-7, with D tentatively TRBD1 (7 bases). Per the germline V gene, CDR1 is SGHRS and CDR2 is YFSETQ. The CDR3 consists of 14 residues. V lost 4 bases to trimming and J lost 5 bases, with 16 bases between them. CDR3 sequence (DNA): TGCGCCAGCAGCGCCAACAGGGGCGGGAACGAGCAGTACTTC. Protein: CASSANRGGNEQYF.

The V gene is TRBV27, the J gene TRBJ2-1, with TRBD2 as a possible D gene (6 bases). The CDR3 is 15 residues long. V lost 3 bases and J 0 bases, leaving 9 bases between the germline ends. Germline CDR1 MNHEY, CDR2 SMNVEV (reference sequence). As DNA, the CDR3 is TGTGCCAGCAGTTTCCGGGGGAGCTCCTACAATGAGCAGTTCTTC. Residues: CASSFRGSSYNEQFF.